This paragraph covers one TCR beta chain sequence. Its matching antigen is unknown. This specimen belongs to a study of graft-versus-host responses after intestinal transplantation. Looking at the study overall: Every recipient underwent anti-thymocyte globulin induction, then tacrolimus and steroids for around three years. Study-wide findings and caveats: Recipient bone marrow held GvH clones, some seen earlier in ileum or blood.

The germline gives CDR1 LGHNA, CDR2 YSLEER. The CDR3 is made up of 16 amino acids. With V trimmed by 2 bases and J by 7 bases, 9 bases remained unmatched. Measured with immunoSEQ multiplex PCR; TCRdb has only the in-frame clones, and not every one. The data hold roughly 50,000 clones, with around nine tenths observed a single time. The chain has TRBV4-3 and TRBJ2-7, with TRBD1 identical over 12 bases. This TCR derives from a human donor who was the organ donor for an intestinal transplant. This specimen was unstimulated CD4+ T cells sorted from spleen or lymph node cells, taken before transplant. The DNA for the CDR3 is TGCGCCAGCAGCCAAACTACGGGACAGGGGGCGCGAGAGCAGTACTTC. Protein product: CASSQTTGQGAREQYF.